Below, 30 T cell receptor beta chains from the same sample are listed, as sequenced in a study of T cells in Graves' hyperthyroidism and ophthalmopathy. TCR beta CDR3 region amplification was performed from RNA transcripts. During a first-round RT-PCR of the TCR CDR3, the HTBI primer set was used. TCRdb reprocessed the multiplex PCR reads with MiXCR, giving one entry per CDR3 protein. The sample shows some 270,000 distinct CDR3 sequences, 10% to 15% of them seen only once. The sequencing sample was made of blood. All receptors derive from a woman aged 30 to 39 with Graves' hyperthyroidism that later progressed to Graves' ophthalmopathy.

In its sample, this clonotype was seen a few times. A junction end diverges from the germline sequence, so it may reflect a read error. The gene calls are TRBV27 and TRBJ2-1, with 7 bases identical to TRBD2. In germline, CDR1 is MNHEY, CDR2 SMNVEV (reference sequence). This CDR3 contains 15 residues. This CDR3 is CASSFLADYYNEQFF. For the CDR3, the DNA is TGTGCCAGTAGTTTCCTAGCGGACTACTACAATGAGCAGTTCTTC.

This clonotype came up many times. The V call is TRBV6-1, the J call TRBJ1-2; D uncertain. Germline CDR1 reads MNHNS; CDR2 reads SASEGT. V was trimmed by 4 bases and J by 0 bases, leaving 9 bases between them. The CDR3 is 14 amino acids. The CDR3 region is CASSGRTANYGYTF. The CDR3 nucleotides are TGTGCCAGCAGTGGGAGGACTGCTAACTATGGCTACACCTTC.

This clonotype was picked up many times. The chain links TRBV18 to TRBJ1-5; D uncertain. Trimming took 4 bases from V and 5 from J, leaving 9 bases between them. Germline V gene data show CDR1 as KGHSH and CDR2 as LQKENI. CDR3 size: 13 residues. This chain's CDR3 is CASSLQTDQPQHF. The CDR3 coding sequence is TGTGCCAGCTCACTCCAGACGGATCAGCCCCAGCATTTT. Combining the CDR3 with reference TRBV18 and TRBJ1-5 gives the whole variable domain NAGVMQNPRHLVRRRGQEARLRCSPMKGHSHVYWYRQLPEEGLKFMVYLQKENIIDESGMPKERFSAEFPKEGPSILRIQQVVRGDSAAYFCASSLQTDQPQHFGDGTRLSIL.

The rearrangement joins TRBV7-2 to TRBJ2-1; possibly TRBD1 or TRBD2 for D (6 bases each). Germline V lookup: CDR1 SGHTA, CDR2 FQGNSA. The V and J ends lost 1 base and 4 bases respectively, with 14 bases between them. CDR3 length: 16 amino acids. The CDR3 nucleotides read TGTGCCAGCAGCTTAGGGGGGCGGGATATTTACAATGAGCAGTTCTTC. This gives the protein CASSLGGRDIYNEQFF.

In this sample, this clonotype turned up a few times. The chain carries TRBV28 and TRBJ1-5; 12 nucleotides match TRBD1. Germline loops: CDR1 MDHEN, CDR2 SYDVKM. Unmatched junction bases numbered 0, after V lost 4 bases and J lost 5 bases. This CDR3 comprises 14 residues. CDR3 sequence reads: CASSWDRGHQPQHF. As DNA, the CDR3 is TGTGCCAGCAGTTGGGACAGGGGGCATCAGCCCCAGCATTTT.

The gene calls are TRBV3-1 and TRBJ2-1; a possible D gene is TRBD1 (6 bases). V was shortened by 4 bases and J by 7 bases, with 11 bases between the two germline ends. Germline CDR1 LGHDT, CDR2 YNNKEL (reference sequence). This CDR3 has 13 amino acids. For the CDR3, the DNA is TGTGCCAGCAGCCGTCGACAGGAGAATGAGCAGTTCTTC. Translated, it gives CASSRRQENEQFF.

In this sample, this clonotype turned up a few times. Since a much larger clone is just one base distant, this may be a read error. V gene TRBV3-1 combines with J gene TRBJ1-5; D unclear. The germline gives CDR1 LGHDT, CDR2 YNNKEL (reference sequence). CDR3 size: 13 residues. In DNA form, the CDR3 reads TGTGCCAGCGGCCAGTGGGCGGGGCAGCCCCAGCATTTT. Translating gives CASGQWAGQPQHF.

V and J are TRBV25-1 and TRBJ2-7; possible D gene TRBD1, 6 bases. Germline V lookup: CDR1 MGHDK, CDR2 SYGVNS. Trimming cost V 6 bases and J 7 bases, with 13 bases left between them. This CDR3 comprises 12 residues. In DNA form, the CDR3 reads TGTGCCAGCAGCGGTACAGGGTGGGAGCAGTACTTC. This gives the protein CASSGTGWEQYF.

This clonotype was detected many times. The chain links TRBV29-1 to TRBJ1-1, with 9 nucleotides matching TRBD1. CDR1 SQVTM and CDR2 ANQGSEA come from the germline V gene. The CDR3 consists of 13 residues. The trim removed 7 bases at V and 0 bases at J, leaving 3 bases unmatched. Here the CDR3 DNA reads TGCAGCGGCAGACAGGGGGTGAACACTGAAGCTTTCTTT. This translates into CSGRQGVNTEAFF.

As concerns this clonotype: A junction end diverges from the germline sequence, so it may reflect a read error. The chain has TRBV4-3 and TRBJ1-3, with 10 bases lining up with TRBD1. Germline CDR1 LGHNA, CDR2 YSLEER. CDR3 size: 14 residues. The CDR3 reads CASSRDRGGNTIYF. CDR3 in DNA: TGTGCCAGCAGCCGGGACAGGGGAGGAAACACCATATATTTT.

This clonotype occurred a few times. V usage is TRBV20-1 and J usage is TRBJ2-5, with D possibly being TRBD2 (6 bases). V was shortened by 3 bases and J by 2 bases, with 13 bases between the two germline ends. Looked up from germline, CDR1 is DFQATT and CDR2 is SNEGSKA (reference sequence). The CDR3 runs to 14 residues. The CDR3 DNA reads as TGCAGTGCTAGTCTGGACTACCTACAAGAGACCCAGTACTTC. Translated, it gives CSASLDYLQETQYF.

In DNA form, the CDR3 reads TGTGCCACCAGTGATTTCTTGTCCGCTAGCGGCGCAGATACGCAGTATTTT. It codes for CATSDFLSASGADTQYF. The chain carries TRBV24-1 and TRBJ2-3; 7 bases line up with TRBD2. Germline CDR1 reads KGHDR; CDR2 reads SFDVKD. This CDR3 region has 17 residues. V shed 1 base, J shed 4 bases, and the junction held 10 bases outside the gene matches.

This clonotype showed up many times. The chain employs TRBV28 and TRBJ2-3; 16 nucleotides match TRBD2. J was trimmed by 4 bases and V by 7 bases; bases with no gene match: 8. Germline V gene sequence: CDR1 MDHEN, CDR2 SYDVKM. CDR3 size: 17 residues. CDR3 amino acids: CASTGTSGRAVPDTQYF. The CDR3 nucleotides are TGTGCCAGCACGGGGACTAGCGGGAGGGCCGTACCAGATACGCAGTATTTT.

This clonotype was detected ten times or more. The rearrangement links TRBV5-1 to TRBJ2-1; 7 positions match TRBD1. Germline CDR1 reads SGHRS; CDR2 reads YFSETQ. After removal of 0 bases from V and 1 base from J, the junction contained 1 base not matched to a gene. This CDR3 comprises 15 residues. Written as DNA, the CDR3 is TGCGCCAGCAGCTTGGTGGGACAGTCCTACAATGAGCAGTTCTTC. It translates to CASSLVGQSYNEQFF.

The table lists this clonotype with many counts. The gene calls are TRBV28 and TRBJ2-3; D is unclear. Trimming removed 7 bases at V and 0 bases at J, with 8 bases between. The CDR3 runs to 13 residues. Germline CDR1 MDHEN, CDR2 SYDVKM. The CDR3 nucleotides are TGTGCCAGCAACCGCCTTAGCACAGATACGCAGTATTTT. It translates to CASNRLSTDTQYF.

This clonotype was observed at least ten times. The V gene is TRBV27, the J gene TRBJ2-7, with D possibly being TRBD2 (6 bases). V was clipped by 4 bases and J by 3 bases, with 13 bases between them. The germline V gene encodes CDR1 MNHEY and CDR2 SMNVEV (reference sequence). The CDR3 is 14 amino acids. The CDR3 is CASSSGTDYYEQYF. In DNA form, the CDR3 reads TGTGCCAGCAGTTCAGGGACGGACTACTACGAGCAGTACTTC.

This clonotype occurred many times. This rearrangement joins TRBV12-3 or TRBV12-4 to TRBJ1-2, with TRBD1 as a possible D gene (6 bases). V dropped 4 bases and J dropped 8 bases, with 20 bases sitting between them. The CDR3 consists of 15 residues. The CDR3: CASSSRWDTSGGYTF. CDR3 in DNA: TGTGCCAGCAGTTCAAGATGGGACACATCGGGGGGCTACACCTTC.

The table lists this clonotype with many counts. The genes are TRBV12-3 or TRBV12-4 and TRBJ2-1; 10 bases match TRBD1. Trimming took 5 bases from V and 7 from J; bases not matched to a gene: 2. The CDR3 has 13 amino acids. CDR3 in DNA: TGTGCCAGCAGTGGGACAGGGGATAATGAGCAGTTCTTC. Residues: CASSGTGDNEQFF.

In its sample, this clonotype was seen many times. CDR3 DNA: TGTGCCAGCAGCTTATCAACGTATGTTAGCGGACACTCCTACGAGCAGTACTTC. Protein sequence: CASSLSTYVSGHSYEQYF. The V gene is TRBV11-1, the J gene TRBJ2-7, with a tentative D call TRBD2 (6 bases). Per the germline V gene, CDR1 is SGHAT and CDR2 is FQDESV (reference sequence). V lost 2 bases, J lost 0 bases, and 20 bases lay in between. The CDR3 length is 18 residues.

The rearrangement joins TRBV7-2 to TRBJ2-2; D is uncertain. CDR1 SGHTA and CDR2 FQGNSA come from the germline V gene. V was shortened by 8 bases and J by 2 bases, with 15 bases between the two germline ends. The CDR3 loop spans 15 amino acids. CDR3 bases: TGTGCCAGCTCACTCACGGAATTAAACACCGGGGAGCTGTTTTTT. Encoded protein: CASSLTELNTGELFF.

CDR3 in DNA: TGTGCCATCAGTGAGTCTTGGGAGGGCTTTAACAATGAGCAGTTCTTC. Residues: CAISESWEGFNNEQFF. The chain couples TRBV10-3 to TRBJ2-1; 7 nucleotides agree with TRBD2. Looked up from germline, CDR1 is ENHRY and CDR2 is SYGVKD. The CDR3 covers 16 residues. With V trimmed by 0 bases and J by 5 bases, 7 bases remained unmatched.

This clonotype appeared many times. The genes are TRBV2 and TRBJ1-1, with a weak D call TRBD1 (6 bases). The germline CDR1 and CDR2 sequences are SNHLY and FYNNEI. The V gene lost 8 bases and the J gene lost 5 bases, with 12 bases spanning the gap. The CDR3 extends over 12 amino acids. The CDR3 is CASCQGWTEAFF. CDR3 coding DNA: TGTGCCAGCTGTCAGGGGTGGACTGAAGCTTTCTTT.

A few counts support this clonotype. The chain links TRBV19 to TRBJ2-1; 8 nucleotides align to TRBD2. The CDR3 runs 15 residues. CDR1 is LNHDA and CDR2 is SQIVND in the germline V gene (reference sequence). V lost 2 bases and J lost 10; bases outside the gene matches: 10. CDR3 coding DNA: TGTGCCAGTAGTATATGGGACCTCCGGGAGGGCGAGCAGTTCTTC. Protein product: CASSIWDLREGEQFF.

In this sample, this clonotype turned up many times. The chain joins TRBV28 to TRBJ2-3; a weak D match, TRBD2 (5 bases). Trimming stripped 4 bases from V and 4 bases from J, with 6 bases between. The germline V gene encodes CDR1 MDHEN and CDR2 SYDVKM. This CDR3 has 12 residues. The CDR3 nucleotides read TGTGCCAGCAGTTCCGGGGCAGATACGCAGTATTTT. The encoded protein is CASSSGADTQYF.

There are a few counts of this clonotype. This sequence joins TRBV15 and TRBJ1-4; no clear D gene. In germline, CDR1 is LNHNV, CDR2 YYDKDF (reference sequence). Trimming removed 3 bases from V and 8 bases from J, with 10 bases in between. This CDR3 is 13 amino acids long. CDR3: CATSSSEGEKLFF. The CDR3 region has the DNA TGTGCCACCAGCAGCAGCGAGGGCGAAAAACTGTTTTTT.

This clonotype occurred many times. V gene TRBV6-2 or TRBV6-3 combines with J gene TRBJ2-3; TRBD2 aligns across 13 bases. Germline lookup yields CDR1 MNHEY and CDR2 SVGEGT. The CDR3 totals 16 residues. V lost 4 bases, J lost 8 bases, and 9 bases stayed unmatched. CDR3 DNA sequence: TGTGCCAGCAGTTGGGGGACTAGCGGGACCCGTGGTACGCAGTATTTT. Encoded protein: CASSWGTSGTRGTQYF.

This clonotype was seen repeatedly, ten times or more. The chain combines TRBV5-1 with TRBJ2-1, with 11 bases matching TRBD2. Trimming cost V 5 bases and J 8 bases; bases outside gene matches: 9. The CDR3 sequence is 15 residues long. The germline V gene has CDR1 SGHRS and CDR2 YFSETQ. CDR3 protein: CASSGTLAGGDEQFF. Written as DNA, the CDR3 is TGCGCCAGCAGTGGGACTCTAGCGGGAGGAGATGAGCAGTTCTTC.

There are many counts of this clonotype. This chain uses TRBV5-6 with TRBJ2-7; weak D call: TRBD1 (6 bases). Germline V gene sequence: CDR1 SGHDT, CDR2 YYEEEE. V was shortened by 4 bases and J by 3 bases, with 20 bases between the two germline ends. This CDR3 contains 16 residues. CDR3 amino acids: CASSASAGTRLYEQYF. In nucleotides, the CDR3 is TGTGCCAGCAGCGCGAGTGCCGGGACAAGACTCTACGAGCAGTACTTC.

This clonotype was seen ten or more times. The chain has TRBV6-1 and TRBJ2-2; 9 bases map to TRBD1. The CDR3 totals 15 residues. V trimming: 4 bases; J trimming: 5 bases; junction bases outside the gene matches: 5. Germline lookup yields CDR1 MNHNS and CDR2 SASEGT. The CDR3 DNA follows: TGTGCCAGCAGTGGACAGGGGGTTACAACCGGGGAGCTGTTTTTT. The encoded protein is CASSGQGVTTGELFF.

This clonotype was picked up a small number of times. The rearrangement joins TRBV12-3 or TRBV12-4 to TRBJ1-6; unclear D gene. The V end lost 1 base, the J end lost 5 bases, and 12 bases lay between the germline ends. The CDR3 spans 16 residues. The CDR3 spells CASSLVSRQNNSPLHF. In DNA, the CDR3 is TGTGCCAGCAGTTTAGTAAGTCGGCAGAATAATTCACCCCTCCACTTT.